This entry lists 9 T cell receptor beta chains sequenced from one sample in a study of CD8+ T cells in alopecia areata (dated by TCRdb to between 2017 and 2018). The time point label, read with the paper, signifies: around 24 weeks on oral tofacitinib. In light of the paper, this sample's treatment or condition label describes: oral pan-JAK inhibitor, 5-10 mg twice daily. Libraries were prepared through the immunoSEQ multiplex PCR assay. RNA was extracted from all samples and reverse transcribed into cDNA as template for TCR sequencing. The table comes from immuneACCESS by way of TCRdb, which keeps in-frame sequences with V and J called. Part of the clones is missing from these tables; in studies checked, under half for an unresolved V gene and the rest for unknown reasons. Across this sample there are 150,000 to 200,000 clones, with 58% seen only once. The top ten clones comprise 5.5% to 6% of the sample.

Sequenced here: CD4+ T cells sorted from blood, sampled at week 24, from a patient treated with tofacitinib. These receptor sequences come from a human donor with alopecia areata.

The genes are TRBV19 and TRBJ1-5; 9 nucleotides align to TRBD1. V lost 5 bases, J lost 5 bases, and 1 base stayed unmatched. Germline values: CDR1 LNHDA, CDR2 SQIVND (reference sequence). This CDR3 is built from 13 residues. The DNA of the CDR3 is TGTGCCAGTAGTGACAGGGGGGATCAGCCCCAGCATTTT. Protein: CASSDRGDQPQHF. The full variable domain, in which reference TRBV19 and TRBJ1-5 provide the parts outside the CDR3, is DGGITQSPKYLFRKEGQNVTLSCEQNLNHDAMYWYRQDPGQGLRLIYYSQIVNDFQKGDIAEGYSVSREKKESFPLTVTSAQKNPTAFYLCASSDRGDQPQHFGDGTRLSIL.

The chain has TRBV4-3 and TRBJ2-2; D uncertain. This CDR3 is 15 amino acids long. The germline gives CDR1 LGHNA, CDR2 YSLEER. V was pared by 0 bases and J by 3 bases, with 8 bases between. The CDR3: CASSQDARYTGELFF. The CDR3 DNA reads as TGCGCCAGCAGCCAAGATGCTAGATACACCGGGGAGCTGTTTTTT.

The chain carries TRBV7-2 and TRBJ2-7; tentatively, D is TRBD2 (6 bases). V lost 3 bases to trimming and J lost 1 base, with 7 bases between them. The CDR3 length is 13 residues. Per germline, CDR1 SGHTA and CDR2 FQGNSA. The CDR3 reads CASSFGLSYEQYF. As DNA, the CDR3 is TGTGCCAGCAGCTTCGGACTATCCTACGAGCAGTACTTC.

CDR3 nucleotides: TGTGCCAGTGTTCGACCGACCTTAAAGGGAGAGACCCAGTACTTC. Amino acids: CASVRPTLKGETQYF. The chain links TRBV2 to TRBJ2-5; D uncertain. This CDR3 region has 15 residues. The V end was cut by 9 bases, the J end by 4 bases, with 21 bases between. Germline V gene data show CDR1 as SNHLY and CDR2 as FYNNEI.

The rearrangement links TRBV7-2 to TRBJ2-5; the D is unclear. Between the trimmed V and J ends, which lost 3 bases and 1 base, there was a span of 6 bases. Germline values: CDR1 SGHTA, CDR2 FQGNSA. This CDR3 region has 13 residues. CDR3 nucleotides: TGTGCCAGCAGCTTCGATCTCCAAGAGACCCAGTACTTC. This sequence encodes CASSFDLQETQYF.

The chain joins TRBV6-5 to TRBJ1-2; D remains ambiguous. Trimming removed 7 bases at V and 8 bases at J, with 23 bases between. Germline V CDR1 and CDR2: MNHEY, SVGAGI. This CDR3 has 15 amino acids. The CDR3 reads CASTSGGSGSGGYTF. The DNA for the CDR3 is TGTGCCAGCACGTCCGGCGGGTCGGGATCTGGAGGCTACACCTTC.

The chain joins TRBV28 to TRBJ2-4; D perhaps matches TRBD1 (5 bases). The CDR3 sequence is 11 residues long. The germline V gene encodes CDR1 MDHEN and CDR2 SYDVKM. The CDR3 DNA reads TGTGCAATCAGGGATATTAACATTCAGTACTTC. Its protein product is CAIRDINIQYF.

V is TRBV5-1 and J is TRBJ1-2; a weak D match, TRBD1 (6 bases). The germline V and J ends were trimmed by 4 bases and 4 bases, with 11 bases remaining between them. The length of the CDR3 is 13 residues. Germline CDR1 and CDR2: SGHRS and YFSETQ. The CDR3 bases are TGCGCCAGCAGCGGGGGACAAGGCTATGGCTACACCTTC. Protein product: CASSGGQGYGYTF.

A word on this clone: Different DNA sequences within this sample yield the same CDR3. The V gene is TRBV7-2, the J gene TRBJ2-3; no firm D call. Trimming shortened V by 3 bases and J by 4 bases, and 2 bases separated the two germline ends. Germline lookup yields CDR1 SGHTA and CDR2 FQGNSA. The CDR3 extends over 11 amino acids. The CDR3 nucleotides read TGTGCCAGCAGCTTTTCAGATACGCAGTATTTT. Its protein product is CASSFSDTQYF. The full variable domain, its missing parts supplied by reference TRBV7-2 and TRBJ2-3, is GAGVSQSPSNKVTEKGKDVELRCDPISGHTALYWYRQSLGQGLEFLIYFQGNSAPDKSGLPSDRFSAERTGGSVSTLTIQRTQQEDSAVYLCASSFSDTQYFGPGTRLTVL.